The TCR beta chain under discussion was sequenced for a study of blood T cell repertoires in COVID-19. Background on the study: Spain, Italy and the United States supplied samples that represented acute and convalescent COVID-19. The cDNA or gDNA used as material had been derived from T cells, B-cell-depleted T cells, or PBMCs.

In the authors' methods: Amplified reference gene primers provided the basis for estimating nucleated cell counts. Sequenced by immunoSEQ multiplex PCR; TCRdb stores in-frame clones only, minus some. V and J calls and clone size are copied from that table; D and trimming were computed from the DNA. The top ten clones hold about 9.5% of a sample with approximately 260,000 clones, roughly four fifths of them seen once. Sequenced material: peripheral blood. The source of this sequence is an elderly woman with acute or convalescent COVID-19.

The CDR3 loop is CASSQDMIGTGVSEQFF. CDR3 nucleotides: TGTGCCAGCAGCCAAGATATGATCGGGACAGGGGTCTCTGAGCAGTTCTTC. V usage is TRBV4-2 and J usage is TRBJ2-1; TRBD1 agrees at 10 bases. After removal of 0 bases from V and 9 bases from J, the junction contained 11 bases not matched to a gene. Germline V gene data show CDR1 as LGHNA and CDR2 as YNFKEQ. The CDR3 covers 17 residues.